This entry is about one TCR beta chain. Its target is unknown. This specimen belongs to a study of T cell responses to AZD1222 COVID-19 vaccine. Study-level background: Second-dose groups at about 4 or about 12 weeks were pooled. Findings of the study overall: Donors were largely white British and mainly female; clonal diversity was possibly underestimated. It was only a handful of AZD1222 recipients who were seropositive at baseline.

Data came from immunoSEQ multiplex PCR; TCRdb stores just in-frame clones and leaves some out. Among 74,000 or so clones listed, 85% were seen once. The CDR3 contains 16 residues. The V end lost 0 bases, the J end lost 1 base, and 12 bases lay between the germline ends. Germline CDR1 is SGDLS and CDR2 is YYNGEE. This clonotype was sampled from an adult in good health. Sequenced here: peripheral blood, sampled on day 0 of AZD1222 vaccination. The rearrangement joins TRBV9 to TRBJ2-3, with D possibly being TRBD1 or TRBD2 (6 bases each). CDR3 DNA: TGTGCCAGCAGCGTAGAGGGCGGGACACGCACAGATACGCAGTATTTT. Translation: CASSVEGGTRTDTQYF.